This T cell receptor beta chain was identified during a study of beta chain features in type 1 diabetes. Sequenced material consisted of expressed TCRB transcripts (all of the isolated RNA was reverse transcribed). The protocol was immunoSEQ multiplex PCR, while the TCRdb copy is restricted to in-frame clones and leaves out a portion. The sample includes some 410,000 clones, roughly 13% of them seen just once. Comments on this clone: As yet, its antigen is unknown.

V lost 7 bases and J lost 3, with 6 bases in between. The CDR3 has 10 amino acids. The V gene's germline CDR1 is SQVTM and CDR2 ANQGSEA. General observations from the study: In every one of the four CD4+ subsets, TCRB CDR3s were moderately but significantly shorter in Type 1 diabetes patients. Whether TCRB rearrangement is influenced by HLA type was left unresolved in this analysis.

The source material was naive CD4+ T cells from blood. This chain uses TRBV29-1 with TRBJ2-5, with a possible D match to TRBD2 (5 bases). The sequence was obtained from a man aged 25 to 45 in good health. Written as DNA, the CDR3 is TGCAGCGGAGGGAAAGAGACCCAGTACTTC. The encoded protein is CSGGKETQYF.